The next 25 T cell receptor beta chains were all read from a single sample in a study of Tregs in tolerant kidney transplant recipients. Measured with immunoSEQ multiplex PCR; TCRdb has only the in-frame clones, and not every one. The data show 70,000 to 95,000 clones, more than 85% seen once. The sample consisted of Tregs from blood, taken before the transplant. The receptor source for this set is a human donor who received a combined kidney and bone marrow transplant.

This chain links TRBV7-2 with TRBJ1-5; D gene uncertain. The V gene's germline CDR1 is SGHTA and CDR2 FQGNSA. This CDR3 spans 15 amino acids. V lost 1 base and J lost 0, with 7 bases in between. CDR3 region: CASSLEGGSNQPQHF. DNA of the CDR3: TGTGCCAGCAGCTTAGAAGGCGGTAGCAATCAGCCCCAGCATTTT. The variable domain in full, with the rest retrieved from reference TRBV7-2 and TRBJ1-5, is GAGVSQSPSNKVTEKGKDVELRCDPISGHTALYWYRQSLGQGLEFLIYFQGNSAPDKSGLPSDRFSAERTGGSVSTLTIQRTQQEDSAVYLCASSLEGGSNQPQHFGDGTRLSIL.

The V and J genes are TRBV2 and TRBJ2-1, with TRBD2 identical over 7 bases. The CDR3 consists of 13 residues. J gave up 7 bases and V 5 bases, and 5 bases lay outside the gene matches. Germline V gene sequence: CDR1 SNHLY, CDR2 FYNNEI. Here the CDR3 reads CASSIAGGNEQFF. The CDR3 bases are TGTGCCAGCAGTATAGCGGGTGGTAATGAGCAGTTCTTC.

This clone was detected only once. The CDR3: CASSMGWRAGEQYF. CDR3 coding DNA: TGTGCCAGTAGTATGGGGTGGCGGGCTGGCGAGCAGTACTTC. The gene calls are TRBV19 and TRBJ2-7; possibly TRBD2 for D (5 bases). The CDR3 is made up of 14 amino acids. Germline CDR1 LNHDA, CDR2 SQIVND (reference sequence). Trimming removed 3 bases at V and 6 bases at J, with 15 bases between.

The chain uses TRBV9 and TRBJ1-3, with D tentatively TRBD1 (5 bases). Per germline, CDR1 SGDLS and CDR2 YYNGEE. This CDR3 has 15 amino acids. V was clipped by 0 bases and J by 0 bases, with 7 bases between them. CDR3 bases: TGTGCCAGCAGCGTAGAGGGGAGCTCTGGAAACACCATATATTTT. This sequence encodes CASSVEGSSGNTIYF.

The J gene is TRBJ2-3, the V gene TRBV2; D is unclear. Germline-derived CDR1 and CDR2 are SNHLY and FYNNEI. The germline V and J ends were trimmed by 3 bases and 0 bases, with 10 bases remaining between them. This CDR3 has 15 amino acids. CDR3 amino acids: CASSDGLTSTDTQYF. CDR3 sequence (DNA): TGTGCCAGCAGTGATGGTCTCACAAGCACAGATACGCAGTATTTT.

The gene calls are TRBV7-8 and TRBJ2-7, with 10 positions matching TRBD2. V was pared by 5 bases and J by 4 bases, with 17 bases of the junction left unmatched. The CDR3 has 18 residues. Germline V gives CDR1 SGHVS, CDR2 FQNEAQ. CDR3 nucleotides: TGTGCCAGCAGCGCGCCCGGTAACCCAGCGGGAGGGCCGTACGAGCAGTACTTC. Translated: CASSAPGNPAGGPYEQYF.

The gene calls are TRBV27 and TRBJ2-3; 9 bases are a match to TRBD2. This CDR3 region has 15 residues. The trim removed 2 bases at V and 3 bases at J, leaving 3 bases unmatched. Germline assignment: CDR1 MNHEY and CDR2 SMNVEV (reference sequence). The chain's CDR3 is CASSLGGRVTDTQYF. The CDR3 DNA sequence: TGTGCCAGCAGTTTAGGCGGGAGGGTAACAGATACGCAGTATTTT.

This chain links TRBV18 with TRBJ1-5; TRBD1 matches at 7 bases. CDR1 KGHSH and CDR2 LQKENI come from the germline V gene. V lost 4 bases to trimming and J lost 2 bases; unmatched junction nucleotides: 8. The CDR3 runs to 16 residues. In DNA form, the CDR3 reads TGTGCCAGCTCACGGGACAGATCCTATGGCAATCAGCCCCAGCATTTT. Its translation is CASSRDRSYGNQPQHF.

The CDR3: CAWSGTGVGEQYF. The CDR3 DNA sequence: TGTGCCTGGAGTGGAACCGGAGTGGGGGAGCAGTACTTC. The rearrangement uses TRBV30 and TRBJ2-5, with D perhaps matching TRBD1 or TRBD2 (5 bases each). There are 13 residues in the CDR3. V gave up 1 base and J gave up 11 bases, with 17 bases separating them. From germline, CDR1 is GTSNPN and CDR2 SVGIG (reference sequence). Using reference TRBV30 and TRBJ2-5 for the parts outside the CDR3, the full variable domain is SQTIHQWPATLVQPVGSPLSLECTVEGTSNPNLYWYRQAAGRGLQLLFYSVGIGQISSEVPQNLSASRPQDRQFILSSKKLLLSDSGFYLCAWSGTGVGEQYFGPGTRLLVL.

CDR3 in DNA: TGTGCCAGCAGCCCAAGGACAGGGGGGAGCTCCTACGAGCAGTACTTC. Translating it yields CASSPRTGGSSYEQYF. V usage is TRBV7-8 and J usage is TRBJ2-7, with 10 bases identical to TRBD1. CDR1 SGHVS and CDR2 FQNEAQ come from the germline V gene. This CDR3 contains 16 residues. Trimming at V came to 5 bases and at J to 0 bases, leaving 7 bases not matched to a gene. The entire variable domain, with the rest obtained from reference TRBV7-8 and TRBJ2-7, is as follows: GAGVSQSPRYKVAKRGQDVALRCDPISGHVSLFWYQQALGQGPEFLTYFQNEAQLDKSGLPSDRFFAERPEGSVSTLKIQRTQQEDSAVYLCASSPRTGGSSYEQYFGPGTRLTVT.

This chain links TRBV29-1 with TRBJ2-7; 8 bases are shared with TRBD1. Germline values: CDR1 SQVTM, CDR2 ANQGSEA. Unmatched junction bases numbered 7, after V lost 4 bases and J lost 5 bases. The length of the CDR3 is 13 residues. The CDR3 DNA reads as TGCAGCGTTGTAGGACAGGGTAACGACGAGCAGTACTTC. Translated: CSVVGQGNDEQYF.

V and J are TRBV11-3 and TRBJ2-1; 13 nucleotides match TRBD2. The V segment lost 6 bases and the J segment 4 bases; nucleotides outside the gene matches: 3. The V gene's germline CDR1 is SGHNT and CDR2 YENEEA. This CDR3 has 15 residues. The CDR3 nucleotides are TGTGCCAGCAGTTCGGGACTAGCGGGATACAATGAGCAGTTCTTC. This gives the protein CASSSGLAGYNEQFF. The full variable domain, in which reference TRBV11-3 and TRBJ2-1 provide the parts outside the CDR3, is EAGVVQSPRYKIIEKKQPVAFWCNPISGHNTLYWYLQNLGQGPELLIRYENEEAVDDSQLPKDRFSAERLKGVDSTLKIQPAELGDSAVYLCASSSGLAGYNEQFFGPGTRLTVL.

This sequence joins TRBV5-1 and TRBJ2-2, with 11 nucleotides matching TRBD2. The CDR3 totals 16 residues. Germline trimming cut 1 base from V and 7 bases from J; bases unmatched to any gene: 6. The germline CDR1 and CDR2 sequences are SGHRS and YFSETQ. CDR3 DNA: TGCGCCAGCAGCTTGCTCGGGACTAGCGGTGGCGGGGAGCTGTTTTTT. Protein: CASSLLGTSGGGELFF.

The rearrangement links TRBV29-1 to TRBJ2-2; 15 positions agree with TRBD2. The germline gives CDR1 SQVTM, CDR2 ANQGSEA. This CDR3 has 19 residues. V lost 5 bases and J lost 1; bases outside the gene matches: 11. CDR3 in DNA: TGCAGCGTTCCCTCAGAGACGGGACTAGCGGGAGGGAACACCGGGGAGCTGTTTTTT. This gives the protein CSVPSETGLAGGNTGELFF.

The chain couples TRBV28 to TRBJ2-3; 10 positions agree with TRBD2. The CDR3 extends over 17 amino acids. Germline assignment: CDR1 MDHEN and CDR2 SYDVKM. J was trimmed by 2 bases and V by 10 bases; bases with no gene match: 15. CDR3 nucleotides: TGTGCCACCCGAGGGGGGCTAGCGGGAGTAGCCACAGATACGCAGTATTTT. Its protein is CATRGGLAGVATDTQYF.

The chain recombines TRBV5-6 with TRBJ2-7; 7 bases are shared with TRBD2. With 2 bases clipped from V and 5 bases from J, the junction kept 4 bases outside the gene matches. From germline, CDR1 is SGHDT and CDR2 YYEEEE. The CDR3 extends over 13 amino acids. The CDR3 DNA is TGTGCCAGCAGCTTAGGTGGGAGGGACGAGCAGTACTTC. It is translated as CASSLGGRDEQYF.

CDR3 in amino acids: CSAVRARTEAFF. CDR3 coding DNA: TGCAGCGCCGTACGCGCGAGAACTGAAGCTTTCTTT. The chain uses TRBV29-1 and TRBJ1-1; the D is unclear. Germline V gene lookup returns CDR1 SQVTM and CDR2 ANQGSEA. With 7 bases removed from V and 5 bases from J, the gap between germline ends came to 14 bases. The CDR3 loop spans 12 amino acids.

The genes are TRBV11-2 and TRBJ2-2, with unresolved D. The CDR3 runs 14 residues. In germline, CDR1 is SGHAT, CDR2 FQNNGV. V shed 0 bases and J shed 5 bases, with 7 bases lying between them. The CDR3 reads CASSLDWGTGELFF. CDR3 coding DNA: TGTGCCAGCAGCTTAGATTGGGGTACCGGGGAGCTGTTTTTT.

The V and J genes are TRBV18 and TRBJ2-7; D call uncertain. CDR1 is KGHSH, CDR2 LQKENI, per germline. The CDR3 sequence is 14 residues long. V was pared by 5 bases and J by 4 bases, with 15 bases between. DNA of the CDR3: TGTGCCAGCTCAACAGCTCCTGGGCCTTACGAGCAGTACTTC. It is translated as CASSTAPGPYEQYF.

V gene TRBV5-1 combines with J gene TRBJ1-3; D possibly corresponds to TRBD1 (5 bases). This CDR3 comprises 16 residues. Germline loops: CDR1 SGHRS, CDR2 YFSETQ. V was shortened by 0 bases and J by 2 bases, with 12 bases between the two germline ends. CDR3: CASSLESTEAGNTIYF. In nucleotides, the CDR3 is TGCGCCAGCAGCTTGGAATCGACAGAAGCTGGAAACACCATATATTTT.

V usage is TRBV6-1 and J usage is TRBJ2-5, with 7 nucleotides matching TRBD2. Germline CDR1 MNHNS, CDR2 SASEGT. This CDR3 comprises 14 residues. With 6 bases clipped from V and 0 bases from J, the junction kept 4 bases outside the gene matches. CDR3 bases: TGTGCCAGCAGACATAGCGGGTACCAAGAGACCCAGTACTTC. The encoded protein is CASRHSGYQETQYF.

The chain employs TRBV13 and TRBJ1-2; tentatively, D is TRBD1 (6 bases). Germline V lookup: CDR1 PRHDT, CDR2 FYEKMQ (reference sequence). The ends were cut back, 5 bases at V and 2 bases at J, with 9 bases in the middle. The CDR3 runs 13 residues. Here the CDR3 reads CASSRTGNYGYTF. Written as DNA, the CDR3 is TGTGCCAGCAGCCGTACAGGGAACTATGGCTACACCTTC.

The V gene is TRBV7-2, the J gene TRBJ2-3; 8 bases map to TRBD2. This CDR3 region has 17 residues. The V gene's germline CDR1 is SGHTA and CDR2 FQGNSA. Losses at the gene ends were 5 bases for V and 8 bases for J; bases not matched to a gene: 18. The CDR3 spells CASSQTGGRDTSGTQYF. CDR3 sequence (DNA): TGTGCCAGCAGCCAAACCGGGGGGCGAGACACTAGCGGTACGCAGTATTTT.

The V and J genes are TRBV28 and TRBJ1-4, with D possibly TRBD1 on 5 matching bases. The length of the CDR3 is 14 residues. CDR1 and CDR2 (germline): MDHEN, SYDVKM. Trimming removed 6 bases at V and 2 bases at J, with 10 bases between. The CDR3 protein is CASRQGGTNEKLFF. DNA for the CDR3: TGTGCCAGCAGGCAGGGTGGGACTAATGAAAAACTGTTTTTT.

V usage is TRBV7-9 and J usage is TRBJ1-4; perhaps TRBD1 as D (5 bases). Germline values: CDR1 SEHNR, CDR2 FQNEAQ (reference sequence). The CDR3 length is 15 residues. V shed 1 base and J shed 7 bases, with 13 bases lying between them. The CDR3: CASSLEGPGGEKLFF. In DNA form, the CDR3 reads TGTGCCAGCAGCTTAGAGGGGCCGGGGGGTGAAAAACTGTTTTTT.